The rows below give T cell receptor beta chains drawn from one sample of a study of blood T cell repertoires in COVID-19. Measured with immunoSEQ multiplex PCR; TCRdb has only the in-frame clones, and not every one. The top ten clones hold less than 2% of a sample with 110,000 or so clones, over 65% of them seen once. Input material: peripheral blood. All receptors derive from a middle-aged woman with acute or convalescent COVID-19. Both conserved end residues are part of each CDR3. Expanded clones get a size class; other rows say once, few or many, or leave the size out.

NA TRBJ1-3 TRBV30 11 CAWATNGAIYF
NA TRBJ2-7 TRBV15 13 CATSERQGSEQYF
NA TRBJ1-4 TRBV10-3 15 CAISESGRQGEKLFF
NA TRBJ1-6 TRBV5-6 13 CASSSLGGSPLHF
once TRBJ1-4 TRBV28 14 CASSFLGEDEKLFF
once TRBJ1-3 TRBV4-3 19 CASSRTPTLRDSSGNTIYF
NA TRBJ1-3 TRBV4-3 18 CASSQEHDQTGYGNTIYF
NA TRBJ1-1 TRBV14 14 CASSPNWGGTEAFF
once TRBJ2-5 TRBV5-6 15 CASSLSLGLAETQYF
few TRBJ1-1 TRBV21-1 17 CASSKGPGGSKYTEAFF
NA TRBJ1-2 TRBV6-5 13 CASSTGQGDGYTF
NA TRBJ1-2 TRBV6-2/TRBV6-3 15 CASSYPQGSNYGYTF
few TRBJ2-2 TRBV18 13 CASSPDRSGELFF
NA TRBJ2-3 TRBV4-1 14 CASSQAYSTDTQYF
NA TRBJ1-6 TRBV6-1 18 CASSEPRTGPSYNSPLHF
NA TRBJ1-4 TRBV6-6 14 CASGASATNEKLFF
few TRBJ2-1 TRBV29-1 16 CSVEDLGDRGDNEQFF
few TRBJ2-3 TRBV19 16 CASSMREAGGTDTQYF
NA TRBJ2-7 TRBV24-1 13 CATSDPPNYEQYF
NA TRBJ1-4 TRBV7-9 16 CASSLGDRGTNEKLFF
few TRBJ1-5 TRBV12-2 15 CASRVQGHSNQPQHF
NA TRBJ1-5 TRBV19 13 CASGRGIRQPQHF
NA TRBJ2-7 TRBV4-1 19 CASSQDGRMRQGSSYEQYF
few TRBJ2-3 TRBV30 11 CAWIPGDTQYF
many TRBJ2-1 TRBV7-6 15 CASSTGQSSYNEQFF
few TRBJ2-7 TRBV11-2 15 CASSPRQGLGYEQYF
NA TRBJ1-1 TRBV10-2 12 CASILQGSEAFF
NA TRBJ2-7 TRBV6-2/TRBV6-3 14 CASSYFGDFNEQYF
NA TRBJ1-4 TRBV24-1 12 CATSDFKDTYFF
NA TRBJ1-3 TRBV18 16 CASSPRQGDSGNTIYF
few TRBJ2-1 TRBV9 15 CASSVGGQAQGEQFF